This T cell receptor beta chain was recovered during a study of cytomegalovirus exposure and HLA in healthy donors. The wider study: Earlier results showed 90 million to 130 million unique TCR beta sequences derived from approximately 180 million T cells. The study's findings and limits: It was reported that the classifier diagnosed cytomegalovirus status with high specificity and sensitivity in both the original and validation cohorts.

Note on this clone: What it binds is not known.

Trimming shortened V by 4 bases and J by 8 bases, and 21 bases separated the two germline ends. Germline values: CDR1 SEHNR, CDR2 FQNEAQ (reference sequence). The CDR3 spans 16 residues. Primers for the PCR totalled 60 Vbeta and 13 Jbeta. Clones were read by immunoSEQ multiplex PCR, and TCRdb kept only the in-frame ones, dropping some. The sample has over 150,000 clones; 84% are singletons. The source material was PBMCs. The chain recombines TRBV7-9 with TRBJ2-1; the D gene is possibly TRBD2 (5 bases). This clonotype originated in a girl aged 2 to 10 in good health and CMV-seropositive. The CDR3 sequence is CASSSFFRENRHEQFF. As DNA, the CDR3 is TGTGCCAGCAGCTCGTTTTTCCGGGAAAACCGCCATGAGCAGTTCTTC.